A selection of T cell receptor beta chains follows, all from one sample in a study of graft-versus-host responses after intestinal transplantation. Data came from immunoSEQ multiplex PCR; TCRdb stores just in-frame clones and leaves some out. The data hold 130,000 or so clones, with 80% to 95% observed a single time. For these TCRs, the target antigens are not known. The sequencing used unstimulated CD4+ T cells sorted from spleen or lymph node cells, collected before intestinal transplant. The receptors were gathered from a human donor who received an intestinal transplant. CDR3s include the opening cysteine and the closing phenylalanine or tryptophan. The D gene is left open where the match is weak. Clone size is shown for a subset of rows, as once, few, many or a class of expanded clone.

D: -; size: -; J: TRBJ1-1; V: TRBV19; DNA: TGTGCCAGTATCCAGGACAGTAACACTGAAGCTTTCTTT; CDR3: CASIQDSNTEAFF
D: -; size: -; J: TRBJ2-1; V: TRBV18; DNA: TGTGCCAGCTCACCCCGTAATTTCGATGAGCAGTTCTTC; CDR3: CASSPRNFDEQFF
D: TRBD1; size: -; J: TRBJ2-7; V: TRBV28; DNA: TGTGCCAGCAGCTCAGTAGCCCAACACCAGGGGGCGCATCCCTACGAGCAGTACTTC; CDR3: CASSSVAQHQGAHPYEQYF
D: TRBD2; size: -; J: TRBJ2-3; V: TRBV5-1; DNA: TGCGCCAGCAGCATCCGGACTAGCAGGGCAGATACGCAGTATTTT; CDR3: CASSIRTSRADTQYF
D: -; size: -; J: TRBJ2-7; V: TRBV4-2; DNA: TGTGCCAGCAGCCAACTTCTAGGGGGCTCCTACGAGCAGTACTTC; CDR3: CASSQLLGGSYEQYF
D: -; size: -; J: TRBJ2-3; V: TRBV4-1; DNA: TGCGCCAGCAGCCAAGCCGGGGCCCCCACAGATACGCAGTATTTT; CDR3: CASSQAGAPTDTQYF
D: TRBD1; size: once; J: TRBJ2-7; V: TRBV18; DNA: TGTGCCAGCTCACCATCCGGGACAGGGGGTTACGAGCAGTACTTC; CDR3: CASSPSGTGGYEQYF
D: -; size: few; J: TRBJ1-5; V: TRBV28; DNA: TGTGCCAGCCGACCTTTCGGGACTCAAAATCAGCCCCAGCATTTT; CDR3: CASRPFGTQNQPQHF
D: TRBD1; size: -; J: TRBJ2-1; V: TRBV18; DNA: TGTGCCAGCTCACCATTCACAGGGGGGAGGAACTACAATGAGCAGTTCTTC; CDR3: CASSPFTGGRNYNEQFF
D: -; size: -; J: TRBJ2-1; V: TRBV6-1; DNA: TGTGCCAGCAGTGCCCTTAGGGCCAATGAGCAGTTCTTC; CDR3: CASSALRANEQFF
D: TRBD2; size: -; J: TRBJ2-3; V: TRBV7-2; DNA: TGTGCCAGCGCGGGACTAGCGGGGACAGATACGCAGTATTTT; CDR3: CASAGLAGTDTQYF
D: TRBD1; size: -; J: TRBJ2-1; V: TRBV7-3; DNA: TGTGCCAGCAGCTCGATCCCGGGACAGCCCAATGAGCAGTTCTTC; CDR3: CASSSIPGQPNEQFF
D: -; size: once; J: TRBJ2-7; V: TRBV5-6; DNA: TGTGCCAGCAGCTTGGTCTCAGGGGAGCAGTACTTC; CDR3: CASSLVSGEQYF
D: TRBD2; size: -; J: TRBJ2-7; V: TRBV7-9; DNA: TGTGCCAGCAGCTTAGTACCGCTAGCGGGACTCTCCTACGAGCAGTACTTC; CDR3: CASSLVPLAGLSYEQYF
D: -; size: -; J: TRBJ2-3; V: TRBV18; DNA: TGTGCCAGCTCACCCTTCATTACAGATACGCAGTATTTT; CDR3: CASSPFITDTQYF
D: -; size: -; J: TRBJ2-6; V: TRBV30; DNA: TGTGCCTATTCCTCCACGAGCGTCTCTGGGGCCAACGTCCTGACTTTC; CDR3: CAYSSTSVSGANVLTF
D: -; size: -; J: TRBJ1-1; V: TRBV6-5; DNA: TGTGCCAGCAGTCCGACAAGCAACACTGAAGCTTTCTTT; CDR3: CASSPTSNTEAFF
D: -; size: -; J: TRBJ1-2; V: TRBV27; DNA: TGTGCCAGCAGTTTGGCAGGGGACTATGGCTACACCTTC; CDR3: CASSLAGDYGYTF
D: -; size: -; J: TRBJ2-7; V: TRBV7-9; DNA: TGTGCCAGCAGCTTAGAGGCAGGGGGGATATACGAGCAGTACTTC; CDR3: CASSLEAGGIYEQYF
D: TRBD1; size: -; J: TRBJ2-4; V: TRBV4-1; DNA: TGCGCCAGCAGCCAACTCCCGGGACAGGGGTACACTCAGTACTTC; CDR3: CASSQLPGQGYTQYF
D: -; size: -; J: TRBJ2-6; V: TRBV29-1; DNA: TGCAGCGTTGAGGGCCAGGCCACAGGGGCCAACGTCCTGACTTTC; CDR3: CSVEGQATGANVLTF
D: TRBD2; size: -; J: TRBJ2-7; V: TRBV5-4; DNA: TGTGCCAGCAGCTCAGGACTAGCGAGGACTACGGGCGAGCAGTACTTC; CDR3: CASSSGLARTTGEQYF
D: -; size: -; J: TRBJ2-3; V: TRBV9; DNA: TGTGCCAGCAGCGTAGGGGCTAGCGCCCGCACAGATACGCAGTATTTT; CDR3: CASSVGASARTDTQYF
D: TRBD2; size: -; J: TRBJ2-1; V: TRBV6-1; DNA: TGTGCCAGCAGTGAAGAAGGGGTATTAGCGGGAGTAGGGTACAATGAGCAGTTCTTC; CDR3: CASSEEGVLAGVGYNEQFF
D: TRBD1; size: -; J: TRBJ1-2; V: TRBV30; DNA: TGTGCCTGGAGTCCCCTCGGGACAGGGAGGGGTAACTATGGCTACACCTTC; CDR3: CAWSPLGTGRGNYGYTF
D: TRBD2; size: -; J: TRBJ2-2; V: TRBV14; DNA: TGTGCCAGCAGCCAAAGACTAGCGGGACCCGGGGAGCTGTTTTTT; CDR3: CASSQRLAGPGELFF
D: TRBD2; size: -; J: TRBJ2-3; V: TRBV28; DNA: TGTGCCAGCAGAGCGGGAGTGGAAGTGGATACGCAGTATTTT; CDR3: CASRAGVEVDTQYF
D: -; size: -; J: TRBJ1-2; V: TRBV28; DNA: TGTGCCAGCACTCGGGAGGGGATCTATGGCTACACCTTC; CDR3: CASTREGIYGYTF
D: TRBD1; size: -; J: TRBJ1-2; V: TRBV28; DNA: TGTGCCAGCAGGCCCGGACAGGGGTGGTATGGCTACACCTTC; CDR3: CASRPGQGWYGYTF
D: TRBD2; size: -; J: TRBJ2-7; V: TRBV29-1; DNA: TGCAGCGCCGGGACTAGCTACGAGCAGTACTTC; CDR3: CSAGTSYEQYF
D: -; size: once; J: TRBJ2-7; V: TRBV6-5; DNA: TGTGCCAGCAGCTATGACAGGGAGGGGATCTACGAGCAGTACTTC; CDR3: CASSYDREGIYEQYF
D: -; size: -; J: TRBJ2-7; V: TRBV1; DNA: TGCACCAGCAGCCTTGAGTATACCAGACAGGGACTAGCGGGCTCCTACGAGCAGTACTTC; CDR3: CTSSLEYTRQGLAGSYEQYF
D: -; size: -; J: TRBJ1-1; V: TRBV4-3; DNA: TGCGCCAGCAGCCATGACGACAGGATGAACACTGAAGCTTTCTTT; CDR3: CASSHDDRMNTEAFF
D: -; size: -; J: TRBJ1-2; V: TRBV2; DNA: TGTGCCAGCAGTCCGCGGGGCGCACTCTATGGCTACACCTTC; CDR3: CASSPRGALYGYTF
D: TRBD2; size: -; J: TRBJ2-3; V: TRBV27; DNA: TGTGCCAGCAGTAGCGGGAGGGGGGCAGATACGCAGTATTTT; CDR3: CASSSGRGADTQYF
D: TRBD2; size: -; J: TRBJ2-5; V: TRBV25-1; DNA: TGTGCCAGCAGTGATCGGGGGGTGGGGGAGACCCAGTACTTC; CDR3: CASSDRGVGETQYF
D: TRBD2; size: -; J: TRBJ2-5; V: TRBV4-3; DNA: TGCGCCAGCAGCCGGGACTACCGTCAAGAGACCCAGTACTTC; CDR3: CASSRDYRQETQYF
D: TRBD2; size: -; J: TRBJ2-7; V: TRBV4-3; DNA: TGCGCCAGCAGCCAAACGATAGCGGGAGGTGGCGAGCAGTACTTC; CDR3: CASSQTIAGGGEQYF
D: TRBD1; size: once; J: TRBJ1-1; V: TRBV5-1; DNA: TGCGCCAGCAGCTTGGCCGGGACAGGGAATCCTGAAGCTTTCTTT; CDR3: CASSLAGTGNPEAFF
D: -; size: -; J: TRBJ2-3; V: TRBV9; DNA: TGTGCCAGCAGCCAAGGACCTTTCACAGATACGCAGTATTTT; CDR3: CASSQGPFTDTQYF
D: -; size: -; J: TRBJ1-4; V: TRBV5-1; DNA: TGCGCCAGCAGCCTTAGTATGGCAACTAATGAAAAACTGTTTTTT; CDR3: CASSLSMATNEKLFF
D: TRBD1; size: -; J: TRBJ1-5; V: TRBV28; DNA: TGTGCCAGCAGTTCTGGGCTAGGACAGGGGGCAGGACAGCCCCAGCATTTT; CDR3: CASSSGLGQGAGQPQHF
D: -; size: -; J: TRBJ1-5; V: TRBV19; DNA: TGTGCCAGTCAGGGTAATAGCAATCAGCCCCAGCATTTT; CDR3: CASQGNSNQPQHF
D: -; size: -; J: TRBJ2-2; V: TRBV7-3; DNA: TGTGCCAGCAGCTCCGGAGGGGAGCTGTTTTTT; CDR3: CASSSGGELFF
D: -; size: -; J: TRBJ1-1; V: TRBV5-8; DNA: TGTGCCAGCAGCTTCGCGAGAGACAGGACTGAAGCTTTCTTT; CDR3: CASSFARDRTEAFF
D: -; size: -; J: TRBJ1-3; V: TRBV5-1; DNA: TGCGCCAGCAGCTTGGACATCTCTGGAAACACCATATATTTT; CDR3: CASSLDISGNTIYF
D: -; size: -; J: TRBJ2-5; V: TRBV5-1; DNA: TGCGCCAGCAGCCTCCAGGGGTTGGGAGAGACCCAGTACTTC; CDR3: CASSLQGLGETQYF
D: -; size: -; J: TRBJ1-2; V: TRBV5-1; DNA: TGCGCCAGCAGCTTGGAGGCAGGCTATGAAGGCTACACCTTC; CDR3: CASSLEAGYEGYTF
D: -; size: -; J: TRBJ2-7; V: TRBV1; DNA: TGCACCAGCAGCCAAGAAGTTCTGAGCGGGAGACCTACCTACGAGCAGTACTTC; CDR3: CTSSQEVLSGRPTYEQYF
D: TRBD1; size: -; J: TRBJ2-7; V: TRBV6-5; DNA: TGTGCCAGCAGTGACAGGGGGAGCGAGCAGTACTTC; CDR3: CASSDRGSEQYF
D: -; size: -; J: TRBJ1-2; V: TRBV28; DNA: TGTGCCAGCAGTTTGGTCGTCAGGCGCTATGGCTACACCTTC; CDR3: CASSLVVRRYGYTF
D: -; size: -; J: TRBJ2-4; V: TRBV19; DNA: TGTGCCAGTAGTATGGGTCCATCGAACATTCAGTACTTC; CDR3: CASSMGPSNIQYF
D: TRBD1; size: -; J: TRBJ2-2; V: TRBV29-1; DNA: TGCAGCGTGGACAGGGGAGAGACCGGGGAGCTGTTTTTT; CDR3: CSVDRGETGELFF
D: TRBD2; size: -; J: TRBJ2-1; V: TRBV6-1; DNA: TGTGCCAGCAATGGACTAGCGGGACCAGGGGATGAGCAGTTCTTC; CDR3: CASNGLAGPGDEQFF
D: -; size: -; J: TRBJ2-7; V: TRBV7-2; DNA: TGTGCCAGCAGCTTATATCCAGTCACTCAGAACGAGCAGTACTTC; CDR3: CASSLYPVTQNEQYF
D: -; size: once; J: TRBJ2-1; V: TRBV5-1; DNA: TGCGCCAGCAGCTTGGGACCCACAAACAATGAGCAGTTCTTC; CDR3: CASSLGPTNNEQFF
D: -; size: -; J: TRBJ2-7; V: TRBV2; DNA: TGTGCCAGCAGTGTTTCGGGTTACGAGCAGTACTTC; CDR3: CASSVSGYEQYF
D: -; size: -; J: TRBJ2-5; V: TRBV5-1; DNA: TGCGCCAGCAGCTTGGAGTATGAGACCCAGTACTTC; CDR3: CASSLEYETQYF
D: -; size: -; J: TRBJ2-7; V: TRBV7-8; DNA: TGTGCCAGCAGCTTGGGCACGGCCCCCTACGAGCAGTACTTC; CDR3: CASSLGTAPYEQYF
D: TRBD1; size: -; J: TRBJ1-5; V: TRBV27; DNA: TGTGCCAGCAGTCCACGGACAGGGTCCGGCGATCAGCCCCAGCATTTT; CDR3: CASSPRTGSGDQPQHF